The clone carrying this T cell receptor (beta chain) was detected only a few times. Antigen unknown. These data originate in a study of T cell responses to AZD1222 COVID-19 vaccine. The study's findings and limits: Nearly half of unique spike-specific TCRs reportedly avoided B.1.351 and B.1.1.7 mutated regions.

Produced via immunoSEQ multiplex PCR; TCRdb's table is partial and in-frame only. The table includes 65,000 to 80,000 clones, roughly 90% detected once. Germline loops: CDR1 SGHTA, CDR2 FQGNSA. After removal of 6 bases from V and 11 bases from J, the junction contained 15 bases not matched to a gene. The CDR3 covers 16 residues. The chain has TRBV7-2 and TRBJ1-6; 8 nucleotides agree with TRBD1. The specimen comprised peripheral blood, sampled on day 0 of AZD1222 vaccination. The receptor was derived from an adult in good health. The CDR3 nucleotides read TGTGCCAGCAGTTTCCCTCTCTCCAGGGGGCATGCACCCCTCCACTTT. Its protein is CASSFPLSRGHAPLHF. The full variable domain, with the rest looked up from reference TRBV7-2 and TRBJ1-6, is GAGVSQSPSNKVTEKGKDVELRCDPISGHTALYWYRQSLGQGLEFLIYFQGNSAPDKSGLPSDRFSAERTGGSVSTLTIQRTQQEDSAVYLCASSFPLSRGHAPLHFGNGTRLTVT.